The 5 T cell receptor beta chains listed next were all sequenced from one sample in a study of cytomegalovirus exposure and HLA in healthy donors (dated by TCRdb to between 2016 and 2019). Library method: the immunoSEQ multiplex PCR assay. TCRdb's version of the immuneACCESS table is confined to in-frame rearrangements and falls short of the full clone set. An unresolved V gene accounts for under half of the shortfall where checked; the remainder is of unknown origin. Present in this sample are about 110,000 clones, about 88% of which were seen just once. Together, the top ten hold about 2.1% of the sample. Sequencing used PBMCs. These receptors were taken from a woman aged 18 to 35 in good health and CMV-seronegative.

CDR3 nucleotides: TGTGCCAGCAGCGTAGGGGACAGGAGCTCCTATAATTCACCCCTCCACTTT. Amino acid sequence: CASSVGDRSSYNSPLHF. The chain joins TRBV9 to TRBJ1-6, with 8 bases matching TRBD1. V shed 0 bases, J shed 0 bases, and the junction held 2 bases outside the gene matches. This CDR3 is built from 17 residues. The germline V gene encodes CDR1 SGDLS and CDR2 YYNGEE.

The rearrangement joins TRBV9 to TRBJ1-2; 7 bases are a match to TRBD1. V shed 2 bases, J shed 2 bases, and the junction held 3 bases outside the gene matches. CDR1 and CDR2 from the germline V gene are SGDLS and YYNGEE. This CDR3 is 14 amino acids long. Here the CDR3 DNA reads TGTGCCAGCAGCGTGGGGACAGAGAACTATGGCTACACCTTC. Protein product: CASSVGTENYGYTF. The full variable domain, rest sourced from reference TRBV9 and TRBJ1-2, is DSGVTQTPKHLITATGQRVTLRCSPRSGDLSVYWYQQSLDQGLQFLIQYYNGEERAKGNILERFSAQQFPDLHSELNLSSLELGDSALYFCASSVGTENYGYTFGSGTRLTVV.

The V gene is TRBV28, the J gene TRBJ1-1, with a weak D call TRBD1 (6 bases). V lost 6 bases and J lost 1, with 15 bases in between. There are 15 residues in the CDR3. Germline lookup yields CDR1 MDHEN and CDR2 SYDVKM. In nucleotides, the CDR3 is TGTGCCAGCAGCCTCGGTGGACAGACGAACACTGAAGCTTTCTTT. Its translation is CASSLGGQTNTEAFF.

The rearrangement links TRBV25-1 to TRBJ2-5; no reliable D call. This CDR3 spans 12 amino acids. The germline gives CDR1 MGHDK, CDR2 SYGVNS. Trimming took 7 bases from V and 0 from J, leaving 6 bases between them. The CDR3 nucleotides read TGTGCCAGCAACTTTCACCAAGAGACCCAGTACTTC. Its translation: CASNFHQETQYF.

As DNA, the CDR3 is TGTGCCAGCAGCATCCAGGGAATCGATAATTCACCCCTCCACTTT. Amino acids: CASSIQGIDNSPLHF. The chain carries TRBV14 and TRBJ1-6; tentatively, D is TRBD1 (5 bases). V was trimmed by 5 bases and J by 5 bases, leaving 13 bases between them. The germline V gene has CDR1 SGHDN and CDR2 FVKESK. CDR3 length: 15 amino acids.